These 32 T cell receptor beta chains share one sample of origin, sequenced in a study of T cells in women clearing cervical HPV infection. Assay used: immunoSEQ multiplex PCR; TCRdb lists only in-frame clones, some missing. The sample's table shows more than 30,000 clones. The sample consisted of blood buffy coat. The receptors come from a woman between 18 and 75 years old with a cervical HPV16 infection that either progressed to CIN3+ or cleared (not recorded which).

As concerns this clone: Read data end 3 residues before the CDR3 end; the end is taken from the germline J gene. This chain connects TRBV5-6 to TRBJ2-1, with D maybe TRBD2 (6 bases). V was trimmed by 2 bases and J by 8 bases, leaving 11 bases between them. The CDR3 runs to 13 residues. Germline V gene lookup returns CDR1 SGHDT and CDR2 YYEEEE. The CDR3 sequence: CASSFAGIDEQFF. The CDR3 DNA, read in part, is TGTGCCAGCAGCTTTGCGGGGATCGATGAG.

As regards this clone: The read is 3 residues too short to cover the CDR3 end, so that end is filled in from the germline J gene. This sequence joins TRBV6-2 or TRBV6-3 and TRBJ1-1; possibly TRBD1 for D (5 bases). The germline V gene has CDR1 MNHEY and CDR2 SVGEGT. The CDR3 is 14 amino acids. Trimming removed 2 bases at V and 5 bases at J, with 12 bases between. CDR3 in amino acids: CASSYGQGLTEAFF. CDR3 bases read: TGTGCCAGCAGTTACGGGCAGGGCTTAACTGAA.

Worth noting for this clone: The sequence runs out 3 residues before the end of the CDR3; the remainder is reconstructed from the germline J gene. The chain couples TRBV11-2 to TRBJ2-3, with D unresolved. The CDR3 length is 14 residues. Germline CDR1 SGHAT, CDR2 FQNNGV. The chain's CDR3 is CASSAPRYQETQYF. The sequenced CDR3 bases are TGTGCCAGCAGCGCGCCACGGTACCAAGAGACG.

Concerning this clone itself: The read finishes 3 residues shy of the CDR3 end, and the germline J gene is used to complete it. The chain employs TRBV6-2 or TRBV6-3 and TRBJ1-2, with D perhaps TRBD1 (6 bases). The CDR3 loop spans 11 amino acids. Germline CDR1 and CDR2: MNHEY and SVGEGT. The CDR3 reads CASCRTDTYTF. The DNA read from the CDR3 is TGTGCCAGCTGCAGGACAGATACC.

According to its frequency, this clone is medium-sized. The read is 3 residues too short to cover the CDR3 end, so that end is filled in from the germline J gene. The chain couples TRBV7-3 to TRBJ2-2, with 7 bases that match TRBD1. The junction had 14 bases not matched to a gene; V was cut back by 4 bases and J by 3 bases. This CDR3 contains 18 residues. Germline CDR1 SGHTA, CDR2 FQGTGA. The sequenced part of the CDR3 DNA is TGTGCCAGCAGCTCCTCCCCTGACAGGGCACGGTACACCGGGGAG. Protein sequence: CASSSSPDRARYTGE. The whole CDR3 region reads CASSSSPDRARYTGELFF.

About this clone itself: Coverage ceases 3 residues before the CDR3 finishes, and the germline J gene fills in the end. V and J are TRBV5-1 and TRBJ2-1; TRBD2 matches at 9 bases. The CDR3 contains 15 residues. From germline, CDR1 is SGHRS and CDR2 YFSETQ. Unmatched junction bases numbered 7, after V lost 3 bases and J lost 6 bases. CDR3 amino acids: CASSSTSGQFNEQFF. The covered CDR3 bases are TGCGCCAGCAGCTCCACTAGCGGGCAATTCAATGAG.

As for this clone: The read ends 3 residues early relative to the CDR3; the germline J gene fills the gap. V is TRBV5-1 and J is TRBJ2-7, with D possibly TRBD2 on 5 matching bases. Trimming removed 0 bases at V and 0 bases at J, with 13 bases between. Germline V gives CDR1 SGHRS, CDR2 YFSETQ. The CDR3 runs 16 residues. CDR3 protein: CASSLVSSLSSYEQYF. Incomplete CDR3 DNA: TGCGCCAGCAGCTTGGTCTCTAGCCTTAGCTCCTACGAG. Drawing the rest from reference TRBV5-1 and TRBJ2-7, the complete variable domain is KAGVTQTPRYLIKTRGQQVTLSCSPISGHRSVSWYQQTPGQGLQFLFEYFSETQRNKGNFPGRFSGRQFSNSRSEMNVSTLELGDSALYLCASSLVSSLSSYEQYFGPGTRLTVT.

About this clone itself: The read halts 3 residues ahead of the CDR3 end, with the missing end drawn from the germline J gene. The V call is TRBV7-9, the J call TRBJ2-2; 7 nucleotides agree with TRBD2. CDR3 length equals 15 residues. Per germline, CDR1 SEHNR and CDR2 FQNEAQ (reference sequence). Unmatched junction bases numbered 6, after V lost 6 bases and J lost 2 bases. CDR3: CASRPRGVNTGELFF. The covered CDR3 bases are TGTGCCAGCAGGCCACGGGGGGTTAACACCGGGGAG.

The CDR3 spells CASSIQNSPLHF. Partial CDR3 DNA: TGTGCCAGTAGTATACAGAATTCACCC. The chain has TRBV19 and TRBJ1-6; D uncertain. The read finishes 3 residues shy of the CDR3 end, and the germline J gene is used to complete it. Germline V gene data show CDR1 as LNHDA and CDR2 as SQIVND (reference sequence). V lost 2 bases and J lost 7, with 3 bases in between. The length of the CDR3 is 12 residues. The complete variable domain, with remaining parts taken from reference TRBV19 and TRBJ1-6, reads DGGITQSPKYLFRKEGQNVTLSCEQNLNHDAMYWYRQDPGQGLRLIYYSQIVNDFQKGDIAEGYSVSREKKESFPLTVTSAQKNPTAFYLCASSIQNSPLHFGNGTRLTVT.

A note on this clone: The read terminates 3 residues ahead of where the CDR3 ends, so the germline J gene completes it. This chain uses TRBV18 with TRBJ1-2; D is unresolved. The V gene's germline CDR1 is KGHSH and CDR2 LQKENI. The CDR3 totals 14 residues. Trimming left V 0 bases short and J 4 bases short, with 9 bases between. CDR3 bases read: TGTGCCAGCTCACCACCAACAGTTCTCTATGGC. Its protein product is CASSPPTVLYG. The complete CDR3 reads CASSPPTVLYGYTF.

A remark on this clone: From the germline J gene comes the end of the CDR3, since the read stops 3 residues before it. The chain couples TRBV18 to TRBJ2-4, with no clear D. This CDR3 is built from 13 residues. Germline CDR1 and CDR2: KGHSH and LQKENI. CDR3: CASSPTDNQPQYF. The DNA read from the CDR3 is TGTGCCAGCTCACCAACAGACAATCAGCCT.

As for this clone: The CDR3 end falls 3 residues outside the read, so it is completed with the germline J gene. The J gene is TRBJ2-1, the V gene TRBV29-1; tentatively, D is TRBD1 (6 bases). This CDR3 spans 15 amino acids. V was clipped by 5 bases and J by 0 bases, with 14 bases between them. Germline V lookup: CDR1 SQVTM, CDR2 ANQGSEA. The CDR3 region is CSVLSGTYSYNEQFF. The sequenced part of the CDR3 DNA is TGCAGCGTTTTGTCCGGGACATACTCCTACAATGAG.

To note about this clone: The DNA ends 3 residues before the CDR3 does, and the rest of the CDR3 is filled in from the germline J gene. This chain uses TRBV7-3 with TRBJ2-4; 8 bases are a match to TRBD1. CDR3 size: 15 residues. Looked up from germline, CDR1 is SGHTA and CDR2 is FQGTGA. The CDR3 protein is CASSFGTGRGETQYF. The covered CDR3 bases are TGTGCCAGCAGCTTTGGGACAGGAAGGGGGGAGACT.

On this clone: The read terminates 3 residues ahead of where the CDR3 ends, so the germline J gene completes it. V and J are TRBV18 and TRBJ1-2; D not certain. The V gene's germline CDR1 is KGHSH and CDR2 LQKENI. The CDR3 has 12 residues. CDR3 sequence: CASSPESYDYTF. The DNA read from the CDR3 is TGTGCCAGCTCACCCGAGTCCTACGAC.

As for this clone: The read falls 3 residues short of the CDR3 end, and the missing part is taken from the germline J gene. The chain has TRBV2 and TRBJ2-5; TRBD2 matches 12 bases. Looked up from germline, CDR1 is SNHLY and CDR2 is FYNNEI. The CDR3 contains 17 residues. The CDR3 sequence is CASSEVTSGSHLDTQYF. The CDR3 bases that were read are TGTGCCAGCAGTGAAGTGACTAGCGGGAGCCATCTGGATACC.

Note on this clone: The observed sequence ends 3 residues before the CDR3 terminus, with the missing tail filled in from the germline J gene. The rearrangement links TRBV7-8 to TRBJ1-2; TRBD1 matches at 7 bases. CDR1 and CDR2 from the germline V gene are SGHVS and FQNEAQ. CDR3 size: 14 residues. V shed 5 bases and J 4 bases; nucleotides not matched to a gene: 7. This CDR3 is CASSADRVGYGYTF. CDR3 DNA, as far as it was read: TGTGCCAGCAGCGCCGACAGGGTAGGCTATGGC.

CDR3 DNA (partial): TGCAGCGTTGTAGGAGCGGGGGGCGGGGAGACC. Its protein is CSVVGAGGGET. The whole CDR3 protein reads CSVVGAGGGETQYF. The chain carries TRBV29-1 and TRBJ2-5, with 9 bases identical to TRBD2. The CDR3 end lies 3 residues beyond the end of the read and is filled in from the germline J gene. Trimming took 4 bases from V and 5 from J; bases not matched to a gene: 8. Germline V gives CDR1 SQVTM, CDR2 ANQGSEA. The CDR3 length is 14 residues.

The chain's CDR3 is CASNQPGLESEQYF. The CDR3 DNA, read in part, is TGTGCCAGCAACCAACCGGGACTAGAGTCCGAG. The rearrangement links TRBV9 to TRBJ2-7; 8 nucleotides line up with TRBD2. Read sequence stops 3 residues before the CDR3 end, and the germline J gene provides the missing end. CDR3 length: 14 amino acids. The germline V gene encodes CDR1 SGDLS and CDR2 YYNGEE. J gave up 6 bases and V 6 bases, and 11 bases lay outside the gene matches.

Comments on this clone: The read terminates 3 residues before the CDR3 end, so the remaining end is supplied by the germline J gene. The chain combines TRBV29-1 with TRBJ2-1; 14 bases line up with TRBD2. Trimming cost V 6 bases and J 8 bases; bases outside gene matches: 6. This CDR3 region has 14 residues. Germline CDR1 SQVTM, CDR2 ANQGSEA. CDR3 region: CSVGLAGVFDEQFF. CDR3 DNA (partial): TGCAGCGTGGGACTAGCGGGAGTCTTCGATGAG.

With regard to this clone: The CDR3 end lies 3 residues beyond the end of the read and is filled in from the germline J gene. The chain links TRBV6-2 or TRBV6-3 to TRBJ1-6, with D perhaps TRBD1 (6 bases). The CDR3 is 12 amino acids. With 6 bases removed from V and 8 bases from J, the gap between germline ends came to 8 bases. The germline CDR1 and CDR2 sequences are MNHEY and SVGEGT. The covered CDR3 bases are TGTGCCAGCAGACAGGGTGATTCACCC. This codes for CASRQGDSP. The whole CDR3 protein is CASRQGDSPLHF.

As for this clone: With the read ending 3 residues before the CDR3 end, the germline J gene is used to fill in that end. The chain joins TRBV19 to TRBJ1-5; 7 bases agree with TRBD1. Germline lookup yields CDR1 LNHDA and CDR2 SQIVND (reference sequence). The length of the CDR3 is 15 residues. Losses at the gene ends were 4 bases for V and 6 bases for J; bases not matched to a gene: 9. The CDR3 protein is CASSTRTGHLQPQHF. The sequenced CDR3 bases are TGTGCCAGTAGTACCAGGACAGGTCATCTTCAGCCC.

This clone shows up as medium-sized by frequency. The read stops 3 residues short of the end of the CDR3; the missing end is completed from the germline J gene. The chain links TRBV19 to TRBJ1-1; 8 bases align to TRBD1. The CDR3 totals 13 residues. CDR1 LNHDA and CDR2 SQIVND come from the germline V gene (reference sequence). With V trimmed by 3 bases and J by 4 bases, 1 base remained unmatched. The CDR3 bases that were read are TGTGCCAGTAGTATGGGGACAGGCACTGAA. Translation: CASSMGTGTE. The entire CDR3 protein reads CASSMGTGTEAFF. The variable domain in full, completed from reference TRBV19 and TRBJ1-1, reads DGGITQSPKYLFRKEGQNVTLSCEQNLNHDAMYWYRQDPGQGLRLIYYSQIVNDFQKGDIAEGYSVSREKKESFPLTVTSAQKNPTAFYLCASSMGTGTEAFFGQGTRLTVV.

A word on this clone: Coverage ceases 3 residues before the CDR3 finishes, and the germline J gene fills in the end. The chain links TRBV7-9 to TRBJ1-1; D not certain. The CDR3 is 13 residues long. Germline-derived CDR1 and CDR2 are SEHNR and FQNEAQ (reference sequence). The CDR3 protein is CASSLQSSYEAFF. The sequenced part of the CDR3 DNA is TGTGCCAGCAGCTTGCAAAGCTCCTACGAG.

Turning to this clone: Read coverage stops 3 residues before the CDR3 terminus; the germline J gene supplies the remainder. The chain couples TRBV12-3 or TRBV12-4 to TRBJ1-4; possible D gene TRBD1, 5 bases. V was clipped by 2 bases and J by 7 bases, with 14 bases between them. The CDR3 totals 15 residues. The CDR3 sequence is CASSLSGVRGEKLFF. Partial CDR3 DNA: TGTGCCAGCAGTTTATCTGGGGTTAGGGGTGAAAAA.

A word on this clone: The sequenced fragment ends 3 residues before the CDR3 boundary, so the rest is inferred from the germline J gene. This chain connects TRBV20-1 to TRBJ2-1; TRBD2 matches 12 bases. V shed 3 bases and J 1 base; nucleotides not matched to a gene: 7. Germline V gene data show CDR1 as DFQATT and CDR2 as SNEGSKA (reference sequence). This CDR3 comprises 17 residues. CDR3 bases read: TGCAGTGCTAGGTCCCTAGCGGGAGGGGGTTCCTACAATGAG. This gives the protein CSARSLAGGGSYNE. The whole CDR3 reads CSARSLAGGGSYNEQFF.

As concerns this clone: Coverage ceases 3 residues before the CDR3 finishes, and the germline J gene fills in the end. The rearrangement joins TRBV2 to TRBJ2-4; 8 bases agree with TRBD2. Germline V gene sequence: CDR1 SNHLY, CDR2 FYNNEI. The CDR3 consists of 15 residues. CDR3 residues: CASSGGENGRGGQYF. CDR3 DNA (partial): TGTGCCAGCAGTGGTGGGGAAAACGGCCGGGGGGGT.

As to this clone: The read gets to within 3 residues of the CDR3 end, and the germline J gene fills in the rest. This chain connects TRBV28 to TRBJ1-4; TRBD1 is a possible D gene (6 bases). The CDR3 loop spans 17 amino acids. The ends were cut back, 1 base at V and 7 bases at J, with 19 bases in the middle. The germline V gene encodes CDR1 MDHEN and CDR2 SYDVKM. CDR3: CASSLFGGGRMGEKLFF. Partial CDR3 DNA: TGTGCCAGCAGTTTATTTGGGGGGGGCAGGATGGGTGAAAAA.

A word on this clone: Sequencing ends 3 residues short of the CDR3 end; the germline J gene provides the rest. The chain employs TRBV7-2 and TRBJ1-4; D is unresolved. CDR3 length: 15 residues. The germline gives CDR1 SGHTA, CDR2 FQGNSA. Trimming shortened V by 5 bases and J by 3 bases, and 13 bases separated the two germline ends. The CDR3 DNA, read in part, is TGTGCCAGCAGCGTTAGCCCGGCTTCTAATGAAAAA. Protein: CASSVSPASNEK. From start to end, the CDR3 is CASSVSPASNEKLFF.

Worth noting for this clone: At one end the junction does not follow the germline gene, possibly because of a read error. Distinct nucleotide sequences in the sample also encode this CDR3. Partial CDR3 DNA: TGTGCCAGTACCTTGGACAGGGGTGGTGGAAACACT. Amino acid sequence: CASTLDRGGGNT. The full CDR3 protein is CASTLDRGGGNTIYF. This chain links TRBV19 with TRBJ1-3; TRBD1 agrees at 9 bases. The CDR3 extends 3 residues past the end of the read, so its final part is completed from the germline J gene. CDR3 length: 15 residues. Germline values: CDR1 LNHDA, CDR2 SQIVND (reference sequence).

Regarding this clone: The read finishes 3 residues shy of the CDR3 end, and the germline J gene is used to complete it. J is TRBJ2-7 and V is TRBV20-1; D may be TRBD2 (6 bases). The CDR3 has 15 amino acids. Germline V lookup: CDR1 DFQATT, CDR2 SNEGSKA (reference sequence). Trimming cost V 0 bases and J 0 bases, with 12 bases left between them. The part of the CDR3 DNA that was read is TGCAGTGCTAGAGATGGCGCGGGACTCTCCTACGAG. It yields the protein CSARDGAGLSYE. The whole CDR3 protein reads CSARDGAGLSYEQYF.

On this clone itself: The CDR3 is cut off 3 residues early in the read; its end comes from the germline J gene. The chain has TRBV19 and TRBJ1-1; 10 bases are a match to TRBD1. Trimming removed 0 bases from V and 1 base from J; junction bases left unmatched: 8. Germline V lookup: CDR1 LNHDA, CDR2 SQIVND (reference sequence). The CDR3 spans 18 residues. The CDR3 protein is CASSIDVRDRGRNTEAFF. The covered CDR3 bases are TGTGCCAGTAGTATAGATGTCCGGGACAGGGGCCGGAACACTGAA.

CDR3: CSARVSRTASSYNSPLHF. Incomplete CDR3 DNA: TGCAGTGCTAGAGTCTCTAGGACAGCTAGCTCCTATAATTCACCC. This chain connects TRBV20-1 to TRBJ1-6; D may be TRBD1 (6 bases). The CDR3 end is not reached by the read, which stops 3 residues before it; the germline J gene fills it in. Germline V gene data show CDR1 as DFQATT and CDR2 as SNEGSKA (reference sequence). The CDR3 loop spans 18 amino acids. V was clipped by 1 base and J by 0 bases, with 16 bases between them.